This entry lists 13 T cell receptor beta chains sequenced from one sample in a study of T cell responses to AZD1222 COVID-19 vaccine (dated by TCRdb to the early 2020s). Preparation of the library involved the immunoSEQ multiplex PCR assay. TCRdb provides this immuneACCESS table in a form limited to in-frame rearrangements. Some clones are lacking; in checked studies, under half of them reflect an unresolved V gene, and why the rest are absent is not known. Here the sample has around 94,000 clones; approximately 81% occur a single time. The leading ten clones occupy around 15% of the sample. Reading the label with the study, this specimen's time point is: baseline before first vaccination. The specimen was peripheral blood, collected on day 0 of AZD1222 vaccination. These receptors were taken from an adult in good health.

V gene TRBV11-3 combines with J gene TRBJ1-4; possible D gene TRBD1, 5 bases. Between the trimmed V and J ends, which lost 4 bases and 7 bases, there was a span of 22 bases. The germline gives CDR1 SGHNT, CDR2 YENEEA. The CDR3 sequence is 17 residues long. The chain's CDR3 is CASSYRGTSGLGEKLFF. For the CDR3, the DNA is TGTGCCAGCAGCTACCGCGGGACCTCAGGCTTAGGTGAAAAACTGTTTTTT.

This clone was recorded a few times. This sequence joins TRBV2 and TRBJ2-1; TRBD1 might be the D (5 bases). Trimming took 0 bases from V and 9 from J, leaving 15 bases between them. Germline CDR1 and CDR2: SNHLY and FYNNEI. The CDR3 runs to 15 residues. CDR3 loop: CASSEAYQGASEQFF. The CDR3 DNA reads TGTGCCAGCAGTGAAGCGTACCAGGGTGCGAGTGAGCAGTTCTTC.

The genes are TRBV7-2 and TRBJ1-1; D uncertain. V dropped 4 bases and J dropped 7 bases, with 7 bases sitting between them. This CDR3 spans 11 amino acids. CDR1 is SGHTA, CDR2 FQGNSA, per germline. The CDR3 nucleotides are TGTGCCAGCAGCTCCCGGCTTGAAGCTTTCTTT. Translating it yields CASSSRLEAFF.

This chain links TRBV28 with TRBJ1-5; the D gene is possibly TRBD1 (5 bases). CDR1 MDHEN and CDR2 SYDVKM come from the germline V gene. The CDR3 covers 15 residues. V lost 7 bases and J lost 2, with 15 bases in between. The CDR3 nucleotides read TGTGCCAGCACCTATAGGGGAGGGGGCAATCAGCCCCAGCATTTT. Translated: CASTYRGGGNQPQHF.

About this clone itself: One junction end does not reproduce the germline sequence, and a read error may be involved. The rearrangement links TRBV7-8 to TRBJ1-4, with a tentative D call TRBD1 (6 bases). CDR1 is SGHVS, CDR2 FQNEAQ, per germline. The CDR3 spans 16 residues. The CDR3 sequence is CVSSFRGGFSNEKLFF. The CDR3 DNA reads as TGTGTCAGCAGCTTTAGGGGGGGGTTCTCTAATGAAAAACTGTTTTTT.

This clone occurred once. The chain has TRBV5-4 and TRBJ2-3, with 12 bases that match TRBD1. The junction had 7 bases not matched to a gene; V was cut back by 4 bases and J by 4 bases. CDR1 and CDR2 (germline): SGHNT, YYREEE (reference sequence). The CDR3 is 16 residues long. In DNA, the CDR3 is TGTGCCAGCAGCCCCCCGGGACAGGGGGCCGCAGATACGCAGTATTTT. Amino acid sequence: CASSPPGQGAADTQYF.

The chain uses TRBV28 and TRBJ1-2; D is possibly TRBD1 (6 bases). The CDR3 contains 15 residues. The germline CDR1 and CDR2 sequences are MDHEN and SYDVKM. V was clipped by 5 bases and J by 3 bases, with 16 bases between them. CDR3 nucleotides: TGTGCCAGCAGTCTCCACAGGGCCTCGTACTATGGCTACACCTTC. Amino acid sequence: CASSLHRASYYGYTF.

A single count supports this clone. The gene calls are TRBV20-1 and TRBJ1-1, with D hard to call. Per the germline V gene, CDR1 is DFQATT and CDR2 is SNEGSKA (reference sequence). This CDR3 is 11 amino acids long. The CDR3 spells CRGAGSTEAFF. The CDR3 DNA sequence: TGCAGGGGCGCGGGGAGCACTGAAGCTTTCTTT.

The chain links TRBV7-9 to TRBJ1-2; D gene ambiguous. From germline, CDR1 is SEHNR and CDR2 FQNEAQ (reference sequence). The V end lost 5 bases, the J end lost 8 bases, and 9 bases lay between the germline ends. The CDR3 covers 11 residues. The CDR3 protein is CASSPILGYTF. The DNA of the CDR3 is TGTGCCAGCAGCCCTATCTTGGGCTACACCTTC.

The chain links TRBV18 to TRBJ2-3; D is perhaps TRBD1 (6 bases). The CDR3 runs to 13 residues. The V end lost 2 bases, the J end lost 6 bases, and 9 bases lay between the germline ends. Per germline, CDR1 KGHSH and CDR2 LQKENI. Written as DNA, the CDR3 is TGTGCCAGCTCACCAGGGGGCAGGGATACGCAGTATTTT. Translation gives CASSPGGRDTQYF.

This chain uses TRBV30 with TRBJ2-2, with D uncertain. Trimming left V 2 bases short and J 5 bases short, with 9 bases between. The germline gives CDR1 GTSNPN, CDR2 SVGIG (reference sequence). This CDR3 is 13 amino acids long. The CDR3 nucleotides are TGTGCCTGGAGTCCGGGCCGGACCGGGGAGCTGTTTTTT. Translation: CAWSPGRTGELFF.

The CDR3 loop reads CAWSPPGTGRNQPQHF. Written as DNA, the CDR3 is TGTGCCTGGTCCCCTCCCGGGACAGGGAGGAATCAGCCCCAGCATTTT. The V call is TRBV30, the J call TRBJ1-5; 9 bases are shared with TRBD1. Germline V gene data show CDR1 as GTSNPN and CDR2 as SVGIG (reference sequence). V dropped 5 bases and J dropped 4; count of bases not matched to a gene: 12. CDR3 length equals 16 residues.

V is TRBV11-3 and J is TRBJ2-1; 9 nucleotides agree with TRBD2. This CDR3 comprises 15 residues. Germline loops: CDR1 SGHNT, CDR2 YENEEA. The V and J ends lost 5 bases and 1 base, in that order; junction bases with no gene match: 3. CDR3 sequence: CASSQTSGSYNEQFF. The DNA for the CDR3 is TGTGCCAGCAGCCAAACTAGCGGGTCCTACAATGAGCAGTTCTTC.